Shown below are 11 T cell receptor beta chains from a single sample sequenced in a study of neurological immune-mediated disorders. Each CDR3 protein is one row after TCRdb ran MiXCR on the 5' RACE reads. The data contain more than 15,000 distinct CDR3 sequences, 3% to 4.5% of them singletons. The sequencing sample was made of CD8+ T cells from blood. The receptors shown here come from a woman aged 40 to 50 in good health.

This clonotype was counted at least ten times. V gene TRBV5-1 combines with J gene TRBJ2-3; no clear D gene. Germline CDR1 is SGHRS and CDR2 is YFSETQ. V lost 3 bases to trimming and J lost 2 bases, with 16 bases between them. CDR3 length equals 16 residues. The CDR3: CASSSRAVQNTDTQYF. CDR3 DNA sequence: TGCGCCAGCAGCTCAAGGGCCGTACAAAACACAGATACGCAGTATTTT.

In this sample, this clonotype is large. This chain links TRBV4-1 with TRBJ2-3; D might be TRBD2 (5 bases). Deletions cut 4 bases from V and 4 bases from J, with 15 bases between. This CDR3 comprises 15 residues. Germline loops: CDR1 MGHRA, CDR2 YSYEKL. The CDR3 DNA reads as TGCGCCAGCAGCCCCAGCGTCTCGGGGTCAGATACGCAGTATTTT. It is translated as CASSPSVSGSDTQYF.

This clonotype was seen many times. J is TRBJ2-7 and V is TRBV6-5; D may correspond to TRBD1 or TRBD2 (5 bases each). Looked up from germline, CDR1 is MNHEY and CDR2 is SVGAGI. There are 17 residues in the CDR3. The ends were cut back, 0 bases at V and 2 bases at J, with 17 bases in the middle. This CDR3 reads CASSYSIGNTGPYEQYF. The CDR3 bases are TGTGCCAGCAGTTACTCGATCGGGAACACAGGCCCCTACGAGCAGTACTTC.

This clonotype was seen at least ten times. The chain uses TRBV27 and TRBJ1-2; TRBD1 might be the D (5 bases). V lost 4 bases and J 4 bases, leaving 13 bases between the germline ends. This CDR3 is 14 amino acids long. CDR1 MNHEY and CDR2 SMNVEV come from the germline V gene (reference sequence). DNA of the CDR3: TGTGCCAGCAGTTGGAGAAGTGGGGGCTATGGCTACACCTTC. Amino acid sequence: CASSWRSGGYGYTF.

This clonotype appeared many times. The rearrangement uses TRBV18 and TRBJ2-1; 10 nucleotides agree with TRBD2. The CDR3 extends over 17 amino acids. With V trimmed by 8 bases and J by 1 base, 11 bases remained unmatched. Germline assignment: CDR1 KGHSH and CDR2 LQKENI. CDR3 nucleotides: TGTGCCAGCGGCACCACGGCTAGCGGGAGATCCTACAATGAGCAGTTCTTC. Translated: CASGTTASGRSYNEQFF.

This clonotype has a count of ten or more. This chain links TRBV20-1 with TRBJ2-1, with D perhaps TRBD2 (6 bases). CDR3 length: 16 residues. V shed 3 bases and J shed 0 bases, with 15 bases lying between them. Germline assignment: CDR1 DFQATT and CDR2 SNEGSKA (reference sequence). CDR3 bases: TGCAGTGCTAGTCGTTTCGGGAGTCGCTCCTACAATGAGCAGTTCTTC. Translation gives CSASRFGSRSYNEQFF.

Ten or more counts support this clonotype. The genes are TRBV5-1 and TRBJ2-7, with D perhaps given as TRBD1 or TRBD2 (5 bases each). Trimming pared 5 bases from V and 0 bases from J, leaving 12 bases between. The CDR3 is 14 residues long. CDR1 SGHRS and CDR2 YFSETQ come from the germline V gene. CDR3 bases: TGCGCCAGCAGGGAAAGGGACGGCTCCTACGAGCAGTACTTC. It yields the protein CASRERDGSYEQYF.

This clonotype showed up many times. The chain is built from TRBV7-6 and TRBJ1-6; unclear D gene. CDR3 length equals 12 residues. V lost 4 bases to trimming and J lost 8 bases, with 6 bases between them. The germline gives CDR1 SGHVS, CDR2 FNYEAQ. The CDR3 loop is CASSSGYSPLHF. CDR3 in DNA: TGTGCCAGCAGCTCGGGGTATTCACCCCTCCACTTT.

In this sample, this clonotype turned up a few times. The chain has TRBV15 and TRBJ2-2; TRBD2 agrees at 12 bases. V was clipped by 1 base and J by 5 bases; unmatched bases: 11. CDR3 length: 19 amino acids. Germline values: CDR1 LNHNV, CDR2 YYDKDF (reference sequence). The CDR3 spells CATSRGLPVGTSGTGELFF. As DNA, the CDR3 is TGTGCCACCAGCAGAGGTCTCCCAGTCGGGACTAGCGGGACCGGGGAGCTGTTTTTT.

This clonotype was recorded many times. The V gene is TRBV27, the J gene TRBJ1-5, with TRBD1 as a possible D gene (6 bases). The CDR3 has 15 amino acids. V lost 4 bases and J 6 bases, leaving 16 bases between the germline ends. CDR1 and CDR2 (germline): MNHEY, SMNVEV (reference sequence). Here the CDR3 reads CASSSLSGGRQPQHF. The CDR3 DNA follows: TGTGCCAGCAGTTCGTTATCCGGGGGGCGTCAGCCCCAGCATTTT.

This clonotype was recorded at least ten times. The rearrangement links TRBV20-1 to TRBJ2-7, with D hard to call. The CDR3 length is 12 residues. The V gene lost 1 base and the J gene lost 7 bases, with 11 bases spanning the gap. CDR1 is DFQATT and CDR2 is SNEGSKA in the germline V gene (reference sequence). The CDR3 DNA reads TGCAGTGCTAGAGGGCACAGCCAAGAGCAGTACTTC. This translates into CSARGHSQEQYF.